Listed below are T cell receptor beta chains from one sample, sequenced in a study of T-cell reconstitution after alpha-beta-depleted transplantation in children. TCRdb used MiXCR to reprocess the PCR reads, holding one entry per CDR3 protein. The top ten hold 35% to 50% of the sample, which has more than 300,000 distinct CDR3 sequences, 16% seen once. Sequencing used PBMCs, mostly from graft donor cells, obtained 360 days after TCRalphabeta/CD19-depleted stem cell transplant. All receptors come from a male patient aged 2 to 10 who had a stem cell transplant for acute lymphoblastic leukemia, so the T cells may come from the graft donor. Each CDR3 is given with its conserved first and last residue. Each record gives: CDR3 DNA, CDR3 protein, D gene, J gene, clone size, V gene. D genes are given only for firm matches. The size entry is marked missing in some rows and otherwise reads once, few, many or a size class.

TGTGCCATCAGTGAAAACCGGTCGTATGGCTACACCTTC,CAISENRSYGYTF,-,TRBJ1-2,-,TRBV10-3
TGTGCCACCAGCAGAGATCTCTGGGGGGTTCTGAACACCGGGGAGCTGTTTTTT,CATSRDLWGVLNTGELFF,-,TRBJ2-2,few,TRBV15
TGCGCCAGCAGCTCCGGACTAGCCGTCGTGGGTACGCAGTATTTT,CASSSGLAVVGTQYF,TRBD2,TRBJ2-3,few,TRBV5-1
TGTGCCAGCAGCCTCGTGACTTGGGGCTACACCTTC,CASSLVTWGYTF,-,TRBJ1-2,-,TRBV7-2
TGTGCCTTCAGCCCCGGACTAGCGGGAGTCGCGTTGTTTGGTTACGAGCAGTACTTC,CAFSPGLAGVALFGYEQYF,TRBD2,TRBJ2-7,-,TRBV3-1
TGTGCCAGCAGGAGGGACAGGGGGCGCACCGGGGAGCTGTTTTTT,CASRRDRGRTGELFF,TRBD1,TRBJ2-2,few,TRBV12-3/TRBV12-4
TGCGCCAGCAGACCCGGGACCCAGGGCTACAATGAGCAGTTCTTC,CASRPGTQGYNEQFF,-,TRBJ2-1,few,TRBV5-1
TGCAGTGCTAGGATAGGGGGGCGAGGGTCCGAGACCCAGTACTTC,CSARIGGRGSETQYF,-,TRBJ2-5,few,TRBV20-1
TGTGCCAGCAGTTTAAGCCCTAGCGGGAGCGATACGCAGTATTTT,CASSLSPSGSDTQYF,TRBD2,TRBJ2-3,-,TRBV12-3/TRBV12-4
TGCAGTGCTAGAACTAGCGGGAGGGGTACGCAGTATTTT,CSARTSGRGTQYF,TRBD2,TRBJ2-3,-,TRBV20-1
TGCAGTGCTCCCCAGAGGGGGCCCAATGAGCAGTTCTTC,CSAPQRGPNEQFF,TRBD1,TRBJ2-1,-,TRBV20-1
TGTGCCAGCAGCGGAAGACTAGCGGGAGGCCACGAGCAGTACTTC,CASSGRLAGGHEQYF,TRBD2,TRBJ2-7,few,TRBV5-5
TGTGCCAGCAGCCAAGCAGGGACTCTAAGCAGTTACGAGCAGTACTTC,CASSQAGTLSSYEQYF,-,TRBJ2-7,-,TRBV4-2
TGCAGTGCTAGCAAGCCAGGGACAGACTACGAGCAGTACTTC,CSASKPGTDYEQYF,TRBD1,TRBJ2-7,-,TRBV20-1
TGTGCCAGCAGTGCCCCAAGGACATCCGGGGTGCCCTACGAGCAGTACTTC,CASSAPRTSGVPYEQYF,-,TRBJ2-7,-,TRBV6-4
TGCGCCAGCAGCCAGCTAGGAGGTAGACTCACCGGGGAGCTGTTTTTT,CASSQLGGRLTGELFF,-,TRBJ2-2,few,TRBV4-3
TGCGCCAGCAGCCGGTTGAGGGGGACTAGCGGGAGTAGAAGCTACGAGCAGTACTTC,CASSRLRGTSGSRSYEQYF,TRBD2,TRBJ2-7,many,TRBV4-3
TGTGCCAGCAGCCAAGTGAGGGGCCTTAGCCACAATGAGCAGTTCTTC,CASSQVRGLSHNEQFF,-,TRBJ2-1,few,TRBV14
TGTGCCAGCAGTTCCCTGATCTCTGGGGCCAACGTCCTGACTTTC,CASSSLISGANVLTF,-,TRBJ2-6,-,TRBV28
TGTGCCAGCAGCTTACTAGCGGGAGAACGGGATACGCAGTATTTT,CASSLLAGERDTQYF,TRBD2,TRBJ2-3,few,TRBV14
TGTGCCAGTAGGATGGACGGGAGCTTCTCCCCGGATACGCAGTATTTT,CASRMDGSFSPDTQYF,-,TRBJ2-3,once,TRBV19
TGTGCCAGCAGCGACTATGTACAGGGCCACGAGCAGTACTTC,CASSDYVQGHEQYF,-,TRBJ2-7,many,TRBV25-1
TGCGCCAGCAGCTTGTGGCCATTAGGGGATAGCTCCTACAATGAGCAGTTCTTC,CASSLWPLGDSSYNEQFF,-,TRBJ2-1,few,TRBV5-1
TGCAGCGTTGAAGCCCGGGACAGGGGCACTGAAGCTTTCTTT,CSVEARDRGTEAFF,TRBD1,TRBJ1-1,few,TRBV29-1
TGCAGCGCCCGGACTCTAAGCGGGGTCATCACCGGGGAGCTGTTTTTT,CSARTLSGVITGELFF,TRBD2,TRBJ2-2,-,TRBV29-1
TGCAGTGCTAGACAGGGGGACAAAAACATTCAGTACTTC,CSARQGDKNIQYF,TRBD1,TRBJ2-4,few,TRBV20-1
TGTGCCAGCAGCTTAATGGGGGGTCCGACACCAGGGGGCAATGAGCAGTTCTTC,CASSLMGGPTPGGNEQFF,-,TRBJ2-1,-,TRBV7-3
TGTGCCAGCAGCGCAGGACTAGCGGGAGGGCCCTGGGACAACATTCAGTACTTC,CASSAGLAGGPWDNIQYF,TRBD2,TRBJ2-4,many,TRBV12-3/TRBV12-4
TGCAGCGTTTGGACAGGCGCCCTTGGGGAGCCCCAGCATTTT,CSVWTGALGEPQHF,TRBD1,TRBJ1-5,few,TRBV29-1
TGTGCCAGCAGCCAACGTGGCTATAGCGATTTCTCAGATACGCAGTATTTT,CASSQRGYSDFSDTQYF,-,TRBJ2-3,-,TRBV28
TGTGCCAGCAGCCGCAACGGACGGCTGACCCTGGAGCAGTACTTC,CASSRNGRLTLEQYF,-,TRBJ2-7,many,TRBV5-8
TGCAGTGCTGATCAGGAGGGGAGTGAAAAACTGTTTTTT,CSADQEGSEKLFF,-,TRBJ1-4,-,TRBV20-1
TGCGCCAGCAGCCAAACCGGGACAGGGGTCTACGAGCAGTACTTC,CASSQTGTGVYEQYF,TRBD1,TRBJ2-7,many,TRBV4-1
TGCAGTGCTAGACGGCCTGGATCCTACAATGAGCAGTTCTTC,CSARRPGSYNEQFF,-,TRBJ2-1,-,TRBV20-1
TGTGCCAGCAGTGAAGGGACAGGCTCCTACGAGCAGTACTTC,CASSEGTGSYEQYF,TRBD1,TRBJ2-7,many,TRBV6-1
TGTGCCATCTCCGGGACAGTGGGTTCACCCCTCCACTTT,CAISGTVGSPLHF,TRBD1,TRBJ1-6,-,TRBV10-3
TGTGCCACCAATGACGGGACACCTACTACCGGGGAGCTGTTTTTT,CATNDGTPTTGELFF,-,TRBJ2-2,few,TRBV12-3/TRBV12-4
TGCGCCAGCAGCCGCGCAACCCTGGACGAGCAGTACTTC,CASSRATLDEQYF,-,TRBJ2-7,few,TRBV5-1
TGTGCCAGCTCACCACGCGGTTTGGGCTGGGACAGGGACTATAGCAATCAGCCCCAGCATTTT,CASSPRGLGWDRDYSNQPQHF,TRBD1,TRBJ1-5,once,TRBV18
TGTGCCAGCAGCTCGGACAGGATCGCGAACACCGGGGAGCTGTTTTTT,CASSSDRIANTGELFF,TRBD1,TRBJ2-2,few,TRBV9
TGTGCTAGTGTCCTTACAGGGGGCGGCACAGATACGCAGTATTTT,CASVLTGGGTDTQYF,TRBD1,TRBJ2-3,-,TRBV12-5
TGTGCCAGCAGTGAGCTCGGGAGTATCTATGGCTACACCTTC,CASSELGSIYGYTF,-,TRBJ1-2,many,TRBV25-1
TGCGCCAGCAGCTTGATAGCAGTCTACAATGAGCAGTTCTTC,CASSLIAVYNEQFF,-,TRBJ2-1,many,TRBV5-1
TGTGCCAGCAGCATGACAGGGTTTGGGGCCAACGTCCTGACTTTC,CASSMTGFGANVLTF,-,TRBJ2-6,few,TRBV21-1
TGCGCCAGCAGCCGGACATATACGCAGTATTTT,CASSRTYTQYF,-,TRBJ2-3,-,TRBV5-1
TGTGCCAGCAGCTTAGGCGGAGGGGTCAGAATGACCGGGGAGCTGTTTTTT,CASSLGGGVRMTGELFF,-,TRBJ2-2,few,TRBV7-3
TGTGCCAGCAGCTCCGGCCCTAGCGGCTACAATGAGCAGTTCTTC,CASSSGPSGYNEQFF,TRBD2,TRBJ2-1,-,TRBV7-3
TGTGCCACCCTACTAGCGGGGGACTACGAGCAGTACTTC,CATLLAGDYEQYF,TRBD2,TRBJ2-7,few,TRBV2
TGTGCCAGCAGCCAAGGGCTAGCGGGAATGAAGACCCAGTACTTC,CASSQGLAGMKTQYF,TRBD2,TRBJ2-5,few,TRBV3-1
TGTGCCATCAGTGTCGCTGGGGGGAGAGAGACCCAGTACTTC,CAISVAGGRETQYF,-,TRBJ2-5,-,TRBV10-3
TGTGCTAGCAGCTTACTACCGGACACCCAGGCTCAAGAGACCCAGTACTTC,CASSLLPDTQAQETQYF,-,TRBJ2-5,few,TRBV7-7
TGCAGCGCGGGACTAGCGGGAGGGCCTTGGGAGCTGTTTTTT,CSAGLAGGPWELFF,TRBD2,TRBJ2-2,-,TRBV29-1
TGTGCCAGGAGCTCGGGACAGTGGGCAAGCGAGACCCAGTACTTC,CARSSGQWASETQYF,TRBD1,TRBJ2-5,-,TRBV28